The 25 T cell receptor beta chains listed next were all sequenced from one sample in a study of human T cells and chemical hapten exposure. Unfractionated whole blood yielded the extracted total RNA. TCRdb re-called the 5' RACE reads through MiXCR, storing one row per CDR3 protein. The sample holds roughly 81,000 distinct CDR3 sequences; more than 7% are singletons and the top ten take around 2.3%. The receptors were gathered from a male donor in good health.

The table lists this clonotype with a few counts. This chain joins TRBV6-4 and TRBJ2-3; 9 positions match TRBD2. The CDR3 runs 17 residues. The ends lost 0 bases at V and 1 base at J; junction bases unmatched: 5. CDR1 MRHNA and CDR2 SNTAGT come from the germline V gene. The CDR3 DNA follows: TGTGCCAGCAGTGACTCGAATAGCGGGGGAGGCACAGATACGCAGTATTTT. Translating it yields CASSDSNSGGGTDTQYF.

This clonotype was counted ten times or more. This chain links TRBV27 with TRBJ2-2; D not certain. This CDR3 is 13 amino acids long. Between the trimmed V and J ends, which lost 2 bases and 2 bases, there was a span of 3 bases. Germline V lookup: CDR1 MNHEY, CDR2 SMNVEV (reference sequence). CDR3 bases: TGTGCCAGCAGTTTAGTAAACACCGGGGAGCTGTTTTTT. As protein: CASSLVNTGELFF.

This clonotype appeared many times. CDR3 sequence: CASSQTGLAPAGELFF. DNA of the CDR3: TGTGCCAGCAGCCAAACGGGACTAGCGCCTGCCGGGGAGCTGTTTTTT. J is TRBJ2-2 and V is TRBV3-1; 10 bases map to TRBD2. V shed 2 bases, J shed 6 bases, and the junction held 6 bases outside the gene matches. CDR3 length: 16 amino acids. Per the germline V gene, CDR1 is LGHDT and CDR2 is YNNKEL (reference sequence). The entire variable domain, with the rest obtained from reference TRBV3-1 and TRBJ2-2, is as follows: DTAVSQTPKYLVTQMGNDKSIKCEQNLGHDTMYWYKQDSKKFLKIMFSYNNKELIINETVPNRFSPKSPDKAHLNLHINSLELGDSAVYFCASSQTGLAPAGELFFGEGSRLTVL.

This clonotype turned up a few times. This chain links TRBV29-1 with TRBJ1-2, with unresolved D. From germline, CDR1 is SQVTM and CDR2 ANQGSEA. CDR3 length: 11 residues. The CDR3 nucleotides are TGCAGTCAAGAAGGCACGGATGGCTACACCTTC. Protein product: CSQEGTDGYTF.

The chain combines TRBV20-1 with TRBJ1-1; unclear D gene. The CDR3 spans 13 residues. The germline gives CDR1 DFQATT, CDR2 SNEGSKA (reference sequence). Between the trimmed V and J ends, which lost 1 base and 5 bases, there was a span of 11 bases. The CDR3 reads CSARAGEWTEAFF. CDR3 coding DNA: TGCAGTGCTAGAGCGGGCGAGTGGACTGAAGCTTTCTTT.

This clonotype has only a few counts. The chain recombines TRBV12-3 or TRBV12-4 with TRBJ2-7; 8 nucleotides match TRBD2. Trimming at V came to 6 bases and at J to 9 bases, leaving 13 bases not matched to a gene. The CDR3 covers 14 residues. As DNA, the CDR3 is TGTGCCAGCAGCCCCGGGACTAGGGGCTTCGGGCAGTACTTC. Residues: CASSPGTRGFGQYF.

The table lists this clonotype with a few counts. Mismatch with germline at one junction end may stem from a read error. CDR3 protein: CASSSDGGELYF. The CDR3, as DNA: TGTGCCAGCAGCTCAGACGGAGGAGAGCTGTACTTC. This rearrangement joins TRBV6-5 to TRBJ2-7; maybe TRBD2 (5 bases). Germline CDR1 is MNHEY and CDR2 is SVGAGI. The CDR3 loop spans 12 amino acids.

This clonotype was observed many times. The chain carries TRBV14 and TRBJ2-3; tentatively, D is TRBD1 or TRBD2 (5 bases each). Germline V lookup: CDR1 SGHDN, CDR2 FVKESK. The CDR3 spans 17 residues. Trimming cost V 0 bases and J 1 base, with 14 bases left between them. This CDR3 is CASSQDRWGRGTDTQYF. The CDR3 coding sequence is TGTGCCAGCAGCCAAGATCGTTGGGGGAGAGGCACAGATACGCAGTATTTT.

This clonotype came up many times. CDR3 DNA: TGTGCCAGCAGCGGGGACGGGAACACTGAAGCTTTCTTT. Protein: CASSGDGNTEAFF. The chain carries TRBV11-2 and TRBJ1-1; possible D gene TRBD1, 5 bases. The CDR3 consists of 13 residues. V was clipped by 5 bases and J by 1 base, with 8 bases between them. Germline CDR1 reads SGHAT; CDR2 reads FQNNGV.

This clonotype was seen only a few times. The V call is TRBV27, the J call TRBJ2-7, with TRBD1 as a possible D gene (6 bases). Trimming took 6 bases from V and 0 from J, leaving 12 bases between them. This CDR3 has 14 residues. The germline CDR1 and CDR2 sequences are MNHEY and SMNVEV (reference sequence). As DNA, the CDR3 is TGTGCCAGCAGGTTGACAGGCCGCTCCTACGAGCAGTACTTC. Amino acid sequence: CASRLTGRSYEQYF.

Only a few counts were recorded for this clonotype. The CDR3 nucleotides are TGTGCCAGCAGTTACCGTCCTGGGGACAGCAACTATGGCTACACCTTC. As protein: CASSYRPGDSNYGYTF. The chain recombines TRBV6-6 with TRBJ1-2, with TRBD1 identical over 7 bases. Germline CDR1 and CDR2: MNHNY and SVGAGI (reference sequence). Trimming cost V 2 bases and J 2 bases; bases outside gene matches: 8. The CDR3 is 16 residues long.

The sample holds a few counts of this clonotype. The V and J genes are TRBV27 and TRBJ1-5, with TRBD1 matching 7 bases. This CDR3 is built from 14 residues. Trimming at V came to 4 bases and at J to 9 bases, leaving 9 bases not matched to a gene. Germline V gene sequence: CDR1 MNHEY, CDR2 SMNVEV (reference sequence). The CDR3 spells CASSSRTGSRPQHF. In nucleotides, the CDR3 is TGTGCCAGCAGTTCACGGACAGGCTCAAGGCCCCAGCATTTT.

Many counts were recorded for this clonotype. As DNA, the CDR3 is TGCAGCGTCCCGAGACACGCCGCGGACGGCTATGGCTACACCTTC. This translates into CSVPRHAADGYGYTF. The genes are TRBV29-1 and TRBJ1-2; D gene unclear. Germline V lookup: CDR1 SQVTM, CDR2 ANQGSEA. V lost 6 bases to trimming and J lost 4 bases, with 21 bases between them. CDR3 length: 15 residues.

This clonotype has a handful of counts. CDR3 in DNA: TGTGCCAGCGAGACAGGGGCTGGGGCCAACGTCCTGACTTTC. This codes for CASETGAGANVLTF. The genes are TRBV12-3 or TRBV12-4 and TRBJ2-6; 8 bases map to TRBD1. Germline trimming cut 8 bases from V and 2 bases from J; bases unmatched to any gene: 2. The CDR3 loop spans 14 amino acids.

The chain is built from TRBV3-1 and TRBJ1-1; D unresolved. The CDR3 has 17 amino acids. The germline gives CDR1 LGHDT, CDR2 YNNKEL (reference sequence). Trimming removed 0 bases from V and 4 bases from J, with 18 bases in between. CDR3: CASSQDPRRTSRTEAFF. The CDR3 DNA is TGTGCCAGCAGCCAAGATCCCAGGCGAACTTCACGCACTGAAGCTTTCTTT.

This clonotype was counted between two and nine times. The chain uses TRBV12-3 or TRBV12-4 and TRBJ1-4; TRBD1 agrees at 8 bases. The CDR3 has 15 amino acids. J lost 7 bases, V lost 3 bases, and 7 bases had no gene match. CDR3 sequence reads: CASSFGQGGGEKLFF. The DNA of the CDR3 is TGTGCCAGCAGTTTCGGACAGGGAGGGGGTGAAAAACTGTTTTTT.

Ten or more counts support this clonotype. The gene calls are TRBV7-9 and TRBJ2-3; D unresolved. This CDR3 has 13 residues. V lost 1 base and J 4 bases, leaving 6 bases between the germline ends. The V gene's germline CDR1 is SEHNR and CDR2 FQNEAQ (reference sequence). The CDR3 nucleotides are TGTGCCAGCAGCTTAGGGGTATCAGATACGCAGTATTTT. Translated: CASSLGVSDTQYF.

This clonotype came up many times. As DNA, the CDR3 is TGTGCCAGCAGTTTCCGCAGGGAGAGGACTGAAGCTTTCTTT. It codes for CASSFRRERTEAFF. The chain uses TRBV27 and TRBJ1-1; D perhaps matches TRBD1 (5 bases). The V gene's germline CDR1 is MNHEY and CDR2 SMNVEV (reference sequence). The CDR3 is made up of 14 amino acids. With 3 bases removed from V and 5 bases from J, the gap between germline ends came to 13 bases.

This clonotype has a count of ten or more. The rearrangement uses TRBV29-1 and TRBJ2-2; unclear D gene. The V gene lost 6 bases and the J gene lost 5 bases, with 13 bases spanning the gap. Germline CDR1 is SQVTM and CDR2 is ANQGSEA. The CDR3 contains 13 residues. In DNA, the CDR3 is TGCAGCGTGGCGGTACGGGTTACCGGGGAGCTGTTTTTT. This gives the protein CSVAVRVTGELFF.

The CDR3 loop is CASSYEGAESNQPQHF. In DNA form, the CDR3 reads TGTGCCAGCAGTTATGAGGGGGCGGAAAGCAATCAGCCCCAGCATTTT. The chain couples TRBV12-3 or TRBV12-4 to TRBJ1-5; 7 bases are shared with TRBD1. This CDR3 has 16 residues. Unmatched junction bases numbered 7, after V lost 4 bases and J lost 1 base.

There are many counts of this clonotype. The chain uses TRBV7-2 and TRBJ2-7; possible D gene TRBD2, 8 bases. The CDR3 extends over 15 amino acids. V was clipped by 5 bases and J by 4 bases, with 18 bases between them. The germline CDR1 and CDR2 sequences are SGHTA and FQGNSA. CDR3 region: CASSPAGGQSYEQYF. In nucleotides, the CDR3 is TGTGCCAGCAGCCCTGCGGGGGGACAGAGTTACGAGCAGTACTTC.

The chain has TRBV6-2 or TRBV6-3 and TRBJ1-1; no clear D. Deletions cut 2 bases from V and 8 bases from J, with 15 bases between. CDR3 length: 14 residues. CDR1 is MNHEY and CDR2 is SVGEGT in the germline V gene. This chain's CDR3 is CASSYPGQRVEAFF. As DNA, the CDR3 is TGTGCCAGCAGTTACCCGGGCCAACGTGTGGAAGCTTTCTTT.

This clonotype occurred many times. The chain has TRBV4-2 and TRBJ2-7; 9 bases line up with TRBD2. The junction had 9 bases not matched to a gene; V was cut back by 0 bases and J by 3 bases. From germline, CDR1 is LGHNA and CDR2 YNFKEQ. The CDR3 is 17 residues long. CDR3 in DNA: TGTGCCAGCAGCCAAGAAGGTACGCTAGCGGGATTCTACGAGCAGTACTTC. It encodes CASSQEGTLAGFYEQYF.

The chain is built from TRBV7-8 and TRBJ1-1; a weak D match, TRBD1 (6 bases). The germline V and J ends were trimmed by 4 bases and 5 bases, with 14 bases remaining between them. Germline assignment: CDR1 SGHVS and CDR2 FQNEAQ. CDR3 size: 14 residues. CDR3: CASSSDSRGTEAFF. CDR3 nucleotides: TGTGCCAGCAGCTCGGACAGCCGGGGGACTGAAGCTTTCTTT.

This clonotype was recorded a few times. V gene TRBV6-2 or TRBV6-3 combines with J gene TRBJ1-1; D call uncertain. The CDR3 loop spans 13 amino acids. Germline CDR1 reads MNHEY; CDR2 reads SVGEGT. Trimming removed 3 bases at V and 1 base at J, with 6 bases between. The CDR3 bases are TGTGCCAGCAGTTATACACAGAACACTGAAGCTTTCTTT. Its translation: CASSYTQNTEAFF.